This T cell receptor beta chain was captured in a study of cytomegalovirus exposure and HLA in healthy donors. The PCR used 60 Vbeta and 13 Jbeta primers. The repertoire was sequenced with immunoSEQ multiplex PCR; TCRdb's copy has only in-frame clones and lacks some. This table lists 150,000 to 200,000 clones. In germline, CDR1 is SGHAT, CDR2 FQNNGV. The CDR3 is made up of 16 amino acids. The ends were cut back, 6 bases at V and 4 bases at J, with 19 bases in the middle. The specimen was PBMCs. This chain links TRBV11-2 with TRBJ1-3; D is uncertain. This clonotype was obtained from a woman aged 55 to 70 in good health and CMV-seronegative. The CDR3 sequence: CASSSQVHAGGNTIYF. CDR3 coding DNA: TGTGCCAGCAGTTCCCAGGTCCATGCGGGGGGAAACACCATATATTTT.